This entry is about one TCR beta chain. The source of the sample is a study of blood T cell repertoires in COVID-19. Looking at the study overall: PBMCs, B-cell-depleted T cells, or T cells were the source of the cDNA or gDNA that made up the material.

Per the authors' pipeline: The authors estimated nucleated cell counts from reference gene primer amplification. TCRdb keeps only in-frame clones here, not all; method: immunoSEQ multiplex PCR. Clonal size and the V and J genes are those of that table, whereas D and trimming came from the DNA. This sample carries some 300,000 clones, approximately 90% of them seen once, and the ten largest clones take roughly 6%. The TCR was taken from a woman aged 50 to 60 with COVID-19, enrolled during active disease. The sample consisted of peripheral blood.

In DNA form, the CDR3 reads TGTGCCTGGAGTGGGGCCAGGCTCGAGCAGTACTTC. Residues: CAWSGARLEQYF. The chain joins TRBV30 to TRBJ2-7; D remains ambiguous. With 1 base removed from V and 6 bases from J, the gap between germline ends came to 10 bases. CDR3 size: 12 residues. Looked up from germline, CDR1 is GTSNPN and CDR2 is SVGIG (reference sequence).